This T cell receptor (beta chain) emerged from a study of T cell repertoires in cytomegalovirus infection. The study, taken as a whole, reports: Cumulated frequencies of public TCR beta families served to identify carriers of CMV plus the relevant HLA. HLA-C-restricted CMV-specific TCR beta clonotypes prevailed in the ex vivo response.

This clonotype was detected only once. What it binds is unknown. Each CDR3 protein is one row after TCRdb ran MiXCR on the reads. The table has 740,000 or so distinct CDR3 sequences, about 40% seen once. The TCR originated in a human donor in good health (CMV status not recorded). Some clones in this sample may be carry-over from other donors' samples. Sequenced: PBMCs.

CDR3 sequence: CASRSQGARTTQYF. For the CDR3, the DNA is TGTGCCAGCAGGTCACAGGGGGCGCGTACAACGCAGTATTTT. The chain couples TRBV27 to TRBJ2-3; 9 bases align to TRBD1. This CDR3 spans 14 amino acids. Germline V CDR1 and CDR2: MNHEY, SMNVEV (reference sequence). Germline trimming cut 6 bases from V and 9 bases from J; bases unmatched to any gene: 10.